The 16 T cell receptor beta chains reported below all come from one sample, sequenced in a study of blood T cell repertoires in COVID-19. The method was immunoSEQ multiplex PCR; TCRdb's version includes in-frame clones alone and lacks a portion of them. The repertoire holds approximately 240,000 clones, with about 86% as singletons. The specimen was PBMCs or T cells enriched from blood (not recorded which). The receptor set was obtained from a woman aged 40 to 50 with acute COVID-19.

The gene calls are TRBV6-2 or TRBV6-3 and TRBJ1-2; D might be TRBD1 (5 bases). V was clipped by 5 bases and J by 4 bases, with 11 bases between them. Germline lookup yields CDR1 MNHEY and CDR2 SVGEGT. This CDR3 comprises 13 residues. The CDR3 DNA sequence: TGTGCCAGCAGTGACCGACAGATCTATGGCTACACCTTC. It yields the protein CASSDRQIYGYTF.

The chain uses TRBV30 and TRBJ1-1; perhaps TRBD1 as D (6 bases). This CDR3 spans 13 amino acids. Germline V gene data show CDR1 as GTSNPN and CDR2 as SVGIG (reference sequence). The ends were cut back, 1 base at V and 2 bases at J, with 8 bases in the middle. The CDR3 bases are TGTGCCTGGAGTGGACAGGCAAACACTGAAGCTTTCTTT. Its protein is CAWSGQANTEAFF.

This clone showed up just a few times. CDR3: CASSSRTGLGAEAFF. Here the CDR3 DNA reads TGTGCCAGCAGCTCACGAACAGGGTTAGGCGCTGAAGCTTTCTTT. The chain uses TRBV5-5 and TRBJ1-1; D may be TRBD1 (6 bases). The CDR3 has 15 residues. Germline-derived CDR1 and CDR2 are SGHKS and YYEKEE (reference sequence). The V end was cut by 3 bases, the J end by 6 bases, with 18 bases between.

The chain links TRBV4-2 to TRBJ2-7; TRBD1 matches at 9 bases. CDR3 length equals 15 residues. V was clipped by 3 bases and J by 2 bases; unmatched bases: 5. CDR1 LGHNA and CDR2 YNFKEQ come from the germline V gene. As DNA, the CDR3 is TGTGCCAGCAGCCAGCGGACAGGGGTCCCCTACGAGCAGTACTTC. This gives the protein CASSQRTGVPYEQYF.

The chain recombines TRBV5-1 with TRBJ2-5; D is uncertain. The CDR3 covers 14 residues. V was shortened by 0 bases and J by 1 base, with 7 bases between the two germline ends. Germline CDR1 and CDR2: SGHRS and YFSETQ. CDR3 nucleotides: TGCGCCAGCAGCTTGGCCCCGGGCCAAGAGACCCAGTACTTC. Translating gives CASSLAPGQETQYF. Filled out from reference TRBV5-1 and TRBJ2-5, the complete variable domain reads KAGVTQTPRYLIKTRGQQVTLSCSPISGHRSVSWYQQTPGQGLQFLFEYFSETQRNKGNFPGRFSGRQFSNSRSEMNVSTLELGDSALYLCASSLAPGQETQYFGPGTRLLVL.

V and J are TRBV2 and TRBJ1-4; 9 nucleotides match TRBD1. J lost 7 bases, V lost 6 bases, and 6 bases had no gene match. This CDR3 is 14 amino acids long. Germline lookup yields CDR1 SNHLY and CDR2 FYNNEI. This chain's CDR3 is CASSLDRGGEKLFF. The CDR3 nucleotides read TGTGCCAGCAGCCTAGACAGGGGGGGTGAAAAACTGTTTTTT. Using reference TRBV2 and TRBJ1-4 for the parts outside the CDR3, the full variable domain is EPEVTQTPSHQVTQMGQEVILRCVPISNHLYFYWYRQILGQKVEFLVSFYNNEISEKSEIFDDQFSVERPDGSNFTLKIRSTKLEDSAMYFCASSLDRGGEKLFFGSGTQLSVL.

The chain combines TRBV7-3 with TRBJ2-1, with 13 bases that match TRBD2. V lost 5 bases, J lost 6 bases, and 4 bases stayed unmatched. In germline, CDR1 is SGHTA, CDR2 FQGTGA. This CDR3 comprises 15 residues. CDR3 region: CASSLTSGGLNEQFF. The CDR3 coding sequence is TGTGCCAGCAGCCTGACTAGCGGGGGGCTCAATGAGCAGTTCTTC.

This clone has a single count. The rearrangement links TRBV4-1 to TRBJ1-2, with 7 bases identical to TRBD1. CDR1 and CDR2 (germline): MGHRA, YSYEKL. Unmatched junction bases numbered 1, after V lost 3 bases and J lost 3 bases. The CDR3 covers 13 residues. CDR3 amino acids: CASSQGQYYGYTF. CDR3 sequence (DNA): TGCGCCAGCAGCCAGGGACAGTACTATGGCTACACCTTC.

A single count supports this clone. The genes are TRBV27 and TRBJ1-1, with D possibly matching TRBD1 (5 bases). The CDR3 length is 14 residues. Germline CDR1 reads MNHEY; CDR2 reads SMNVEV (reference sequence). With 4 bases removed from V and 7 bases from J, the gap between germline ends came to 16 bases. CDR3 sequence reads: CASSSGLSGGEAFF. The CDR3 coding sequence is TGTGCCAGCAGTTCCGGCCTCTCGGGGGGTGAAGCTTTCTTT.

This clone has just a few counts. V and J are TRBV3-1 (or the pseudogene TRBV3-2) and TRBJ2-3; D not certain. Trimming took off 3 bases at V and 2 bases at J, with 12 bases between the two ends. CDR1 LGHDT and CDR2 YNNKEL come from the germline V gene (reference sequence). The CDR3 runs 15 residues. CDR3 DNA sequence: TGTGCCAGCAGCCAGCCGCGGAGCCACACAGATACGCAGTATTTT. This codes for CASSQPRSHTDTQYF.

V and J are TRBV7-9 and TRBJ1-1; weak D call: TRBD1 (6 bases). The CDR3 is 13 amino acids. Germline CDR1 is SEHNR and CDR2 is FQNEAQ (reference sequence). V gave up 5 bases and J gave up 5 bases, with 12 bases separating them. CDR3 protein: CASSTKTGTEAFF. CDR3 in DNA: TGTGCCAGCAGCACAAAGACAGGTACTGAAGCTTTCTTT.

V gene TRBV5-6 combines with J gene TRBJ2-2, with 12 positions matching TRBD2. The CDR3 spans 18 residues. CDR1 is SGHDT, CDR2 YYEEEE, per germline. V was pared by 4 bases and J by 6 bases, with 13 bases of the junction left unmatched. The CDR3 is CASSPRGLAGIRSGELFF. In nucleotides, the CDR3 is TGTGCCAGCAGCCCGAGAGGACTAGCGGGAATCCGTTCCGGGGAGCTGTTTTTT. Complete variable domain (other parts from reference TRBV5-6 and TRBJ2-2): DAGVTQSPTHLIKTRGQQVTLRCSPKSGHDTVSWYQQALGQGPQFIFQYYEEEERQRGNFPDRFSGHQFPNYSSELNVNALLLGDSALYLCASSPRGLAGIRSGELFFGEGSRLTVL.

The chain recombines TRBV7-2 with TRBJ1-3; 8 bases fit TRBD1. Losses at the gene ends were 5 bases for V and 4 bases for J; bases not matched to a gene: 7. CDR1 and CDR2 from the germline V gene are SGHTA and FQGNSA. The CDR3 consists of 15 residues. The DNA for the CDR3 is TGTGCCAGCAGCCCTCCCAGGGGGCAAGGAAACACCATATATTTT. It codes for CASSPPRGQGNTIYF.

The CDR3 region has the DNA TGCGCCAGCAGCCAAGAACCGCAGAACTCTGGGGCCAACGTCCTGACTTTC. Translation gives CASSQEPQNSGANVLTF. The chain joins TRBV4-1 to TRBJ2-6; D is unresolved. V lost 0 bases to trimming and J lost 0 bases, with 9 bases between them. There are 17 residues in the CDR3. Germline CDR1 MGHRA, CDR2 YSYEKL.

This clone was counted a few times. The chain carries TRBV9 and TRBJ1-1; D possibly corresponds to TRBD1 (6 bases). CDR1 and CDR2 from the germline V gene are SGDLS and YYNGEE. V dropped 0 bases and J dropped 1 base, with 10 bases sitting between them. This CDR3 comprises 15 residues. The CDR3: CASSVAGGWNTEAFF. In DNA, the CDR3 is TGTGCCAGCAGCGTAGCGGGGGGCTGGAACACTGAAGCTTTCTTT.

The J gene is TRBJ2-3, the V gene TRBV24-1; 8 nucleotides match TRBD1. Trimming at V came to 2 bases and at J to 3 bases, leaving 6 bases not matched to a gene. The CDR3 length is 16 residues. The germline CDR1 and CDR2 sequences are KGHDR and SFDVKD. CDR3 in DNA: TGTGCCACCAGTGATTATCCAGGGGGCGGGACAGATACGCAGTATTTT. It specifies CATSDYPGGGTDTQYF.